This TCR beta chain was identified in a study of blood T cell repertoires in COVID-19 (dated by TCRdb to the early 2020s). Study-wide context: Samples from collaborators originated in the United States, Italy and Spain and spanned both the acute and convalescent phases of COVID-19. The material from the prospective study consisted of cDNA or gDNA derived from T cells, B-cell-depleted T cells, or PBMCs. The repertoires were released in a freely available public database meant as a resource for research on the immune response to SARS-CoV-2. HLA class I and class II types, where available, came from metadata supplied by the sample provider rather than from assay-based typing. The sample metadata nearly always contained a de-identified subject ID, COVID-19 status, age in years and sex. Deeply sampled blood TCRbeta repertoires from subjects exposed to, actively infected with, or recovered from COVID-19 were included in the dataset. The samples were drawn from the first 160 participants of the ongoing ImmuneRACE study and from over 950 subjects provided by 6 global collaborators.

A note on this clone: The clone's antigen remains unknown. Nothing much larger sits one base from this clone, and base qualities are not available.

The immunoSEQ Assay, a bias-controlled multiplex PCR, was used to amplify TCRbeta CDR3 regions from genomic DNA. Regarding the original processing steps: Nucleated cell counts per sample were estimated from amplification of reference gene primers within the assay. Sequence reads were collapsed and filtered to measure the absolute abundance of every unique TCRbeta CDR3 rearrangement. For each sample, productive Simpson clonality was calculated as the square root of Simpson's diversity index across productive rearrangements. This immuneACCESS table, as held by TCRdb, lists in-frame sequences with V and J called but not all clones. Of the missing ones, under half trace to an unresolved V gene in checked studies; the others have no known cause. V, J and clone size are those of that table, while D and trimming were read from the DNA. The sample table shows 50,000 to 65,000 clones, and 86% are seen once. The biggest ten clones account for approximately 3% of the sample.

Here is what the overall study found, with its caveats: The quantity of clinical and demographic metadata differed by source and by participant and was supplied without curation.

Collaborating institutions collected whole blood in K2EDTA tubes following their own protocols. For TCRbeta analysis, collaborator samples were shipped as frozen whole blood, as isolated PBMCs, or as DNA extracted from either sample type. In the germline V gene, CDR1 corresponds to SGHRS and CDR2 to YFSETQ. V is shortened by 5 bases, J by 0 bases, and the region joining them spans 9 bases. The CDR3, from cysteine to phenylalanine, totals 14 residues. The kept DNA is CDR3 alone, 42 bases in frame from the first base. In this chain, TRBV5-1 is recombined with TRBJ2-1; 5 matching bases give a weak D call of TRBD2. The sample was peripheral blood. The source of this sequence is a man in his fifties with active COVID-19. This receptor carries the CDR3 CASRERISYNEQFF. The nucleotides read TGCGCCAGCAGGGAGCGGATCTCCTACAATGAGCAGTTCTTC.